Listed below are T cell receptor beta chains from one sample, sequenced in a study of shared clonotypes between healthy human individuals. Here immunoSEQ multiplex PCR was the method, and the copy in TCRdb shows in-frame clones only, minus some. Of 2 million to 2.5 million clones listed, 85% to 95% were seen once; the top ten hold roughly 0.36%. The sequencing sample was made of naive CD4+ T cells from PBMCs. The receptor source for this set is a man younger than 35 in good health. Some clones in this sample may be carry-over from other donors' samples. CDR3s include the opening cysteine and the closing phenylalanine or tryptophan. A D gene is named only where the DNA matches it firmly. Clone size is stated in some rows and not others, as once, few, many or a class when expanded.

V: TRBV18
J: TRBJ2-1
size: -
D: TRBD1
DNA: TGTGCCAGCTCACCACGGCTCGAAACAGGGGGTCGAGTGAATGAGCAGTTCTTC
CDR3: CASSPRLETGGRVNEQFF

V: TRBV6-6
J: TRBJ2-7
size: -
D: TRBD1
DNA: TGTGCCAGCAGGAGGACAGGGGACTCCTACGAGCAGTACTTC
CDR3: CASRRTGDSYEQYF

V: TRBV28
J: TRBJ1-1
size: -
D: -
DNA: TGTGCCAGCAGTCCCTTTACGAACACTGAAGCTTTCTTT
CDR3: CASSPFTNTEAFF

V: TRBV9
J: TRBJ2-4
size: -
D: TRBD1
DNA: TGTGCCAGCAGCGACAATCCCGGGACAGGAAAAAACATTCAGTACTTC
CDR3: CASSDNPGTGKNIQYF

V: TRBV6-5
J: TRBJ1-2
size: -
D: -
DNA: TGTGCCAGCAGCACCATAAGGACCAGCTATGGCTACACCTTC
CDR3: CASSTIRTSYGYTF

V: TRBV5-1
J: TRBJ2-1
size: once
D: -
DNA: TGCGCCAGCAGCTTACAAGGGGTTGGAATCAATGAGCAGTTCTTC
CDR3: CASSLQGVGINEQFF

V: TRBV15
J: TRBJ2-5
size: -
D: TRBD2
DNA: TGTGCCACCAGCCGTACTAGCGGGAGTGGAGAGACCCAGTACTTC
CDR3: CATSRTSGSGETQYF

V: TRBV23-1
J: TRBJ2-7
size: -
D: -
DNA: TGCGCCAGCAGTCTTAGACAGAGGGGCTTC
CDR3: CASSLRQRGF

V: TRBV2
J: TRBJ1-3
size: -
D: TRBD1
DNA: TGTGCCAGCGAATCACGGACAGGGGTTGGAAACACCATATATTTT
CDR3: CASESRTGVGNTIYF

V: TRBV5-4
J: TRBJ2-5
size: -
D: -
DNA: TGTGCCAGCAGCTTGGGGGCGCAAGAGACCCAGTACTTC
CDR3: CASSLGAQETQYF

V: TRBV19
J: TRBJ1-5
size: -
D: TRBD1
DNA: TGTGCCAGTACCCCAGGGGACAGGTTCAATCAGCCCCAGCATTTT
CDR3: CASTPGDRFNQPQHF

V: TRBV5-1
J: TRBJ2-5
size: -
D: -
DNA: TGCGCCAGCAGCTTGTCGGGTGAGACCCAGTACTTC
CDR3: CASSLSGETQYF

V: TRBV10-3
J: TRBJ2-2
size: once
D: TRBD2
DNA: TGTGCCATCAGATCACCGGGACTAGCGGCGAACACCGGGGAGCTGTTTTTT
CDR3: CAIRSPGLAANTGELFF

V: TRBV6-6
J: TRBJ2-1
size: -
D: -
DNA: TGTGCCAGCAGCCCATCCTACAATGAGCAGTTCTTC
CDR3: CASSPSYNEQFF

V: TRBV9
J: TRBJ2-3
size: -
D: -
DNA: TGTGCCAGCAGCGTAGTAGGTAGCGGCCGCACAGATACGCAGTATTTT
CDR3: CASSVVGSGRTDTQYF

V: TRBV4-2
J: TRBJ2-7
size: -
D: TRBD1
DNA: TGTGCCAGCAGCCTCCGGGACAGGGCCTACGAGCAGTACTTC
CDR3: CASSLRDRAYEQYF

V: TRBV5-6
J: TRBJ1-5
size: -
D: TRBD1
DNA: TGTGCCAGCAGCTTTACCGGGACAGGGAAACAGCCCCAGCATTTT
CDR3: CASSFTGTGKQPQHF

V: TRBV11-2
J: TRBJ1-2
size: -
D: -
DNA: TGTGCCAGCAGCCCGGTTAACTATGGCTACACCTTC
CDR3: CASSPVNYGYTF

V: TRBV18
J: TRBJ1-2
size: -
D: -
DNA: TGTGCCAGCTCACAAGAAACAGGGATCTCTGGCTATGGCTACACCTTC
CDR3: CASSQETGISGYGYTF

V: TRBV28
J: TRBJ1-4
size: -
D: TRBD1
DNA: TGTGCCAGCAGTACGCACAGGGGGATTGGTGAAAAACTGTTTTTT
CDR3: CASSTHRGIGEKLFF

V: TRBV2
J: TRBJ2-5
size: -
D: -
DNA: TGTGCCAGCAGTCTCGGGGAGTGGGAGACCCAGTACTTC
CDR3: CASSLGEWETQYF

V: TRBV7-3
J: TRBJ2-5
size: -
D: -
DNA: TGTGCCAGCAGCTTAATGGCAGGGCGCCCAGAGACCCAGTACTTC
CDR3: CASSLMAGRPETQYF

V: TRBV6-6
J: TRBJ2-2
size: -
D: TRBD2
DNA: TGTGCCAGCAGCCGACTAGCGGGATTAACCGGGGAGCTGTTTTTT
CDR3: CASSRLAGLTGELFF

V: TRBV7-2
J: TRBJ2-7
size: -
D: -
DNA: TGTGCCAGCAGCTTGGATTCCAGCTACGAGCAGTACTTC
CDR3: CASSLDSSYEQYF

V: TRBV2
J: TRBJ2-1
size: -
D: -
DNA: TGTGCCAGCAGTGAGCAGGGCGCCGGGTACAATGAGCAGTTCTTC
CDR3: CASSEQGAGYNEQFF

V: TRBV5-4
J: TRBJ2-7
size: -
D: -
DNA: TGTGCCAGCAGCTTGGGGTTGTGGAGTACAGGGTCAACATACGAGCAGTACTTC
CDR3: CASSLGLWSTGSTYEQYF

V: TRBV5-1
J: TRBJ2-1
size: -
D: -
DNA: TGCGCCAGCAGCTTGGAAGGCCTTTACAATGAGCAGTTCTTC
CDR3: CASSLEGLYNEQFF

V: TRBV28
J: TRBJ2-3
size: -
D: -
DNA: TGTGCCAGCAGTCCCCCCGGTGTTGGTACGCAGTATTTT
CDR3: CASSPPGVGTQYF

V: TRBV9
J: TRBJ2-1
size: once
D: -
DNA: TGTGCCAGCAGCGTATTGTCGGGACTCCTCTCCTACAATGAGCAGTTCTTC
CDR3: CASSVLSGLLSYNEQFF

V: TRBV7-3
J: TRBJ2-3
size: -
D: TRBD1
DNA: TGTGCCAGCAGCCTGGACAGGGGAGCAGATACGCAGTATTTT
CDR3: CASSLDRGADTQYF

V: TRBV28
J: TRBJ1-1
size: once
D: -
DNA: TGTGCCACCCGCAGACAGCCTATGGGGGCTTTCTTT
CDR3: CATRRQPMGAFF

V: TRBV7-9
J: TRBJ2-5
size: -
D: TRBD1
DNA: TGTGCCAGCAGCCGGGACAGGGGGCGCGAGGTCCAGTACTTC
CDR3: CASSRDRGREVQYF

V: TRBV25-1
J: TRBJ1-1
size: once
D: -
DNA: TGTGCCAGCAAACGGGGGGAGAACACTGAAGCTTTCTTT
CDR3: CASKRGENTEAFF

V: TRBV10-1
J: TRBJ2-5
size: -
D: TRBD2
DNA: TGCGCCAGCAGCCTAGAACTAGCGGGAGGGTGGGAGACCCAGTACTTC
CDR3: CASSLELAGGWETQYF

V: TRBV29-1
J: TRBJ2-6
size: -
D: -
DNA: TGCAGCGTTGCCCGCCCTGGGGCCAACGTCCTGACTTTC
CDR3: CSVARPGANVLTF